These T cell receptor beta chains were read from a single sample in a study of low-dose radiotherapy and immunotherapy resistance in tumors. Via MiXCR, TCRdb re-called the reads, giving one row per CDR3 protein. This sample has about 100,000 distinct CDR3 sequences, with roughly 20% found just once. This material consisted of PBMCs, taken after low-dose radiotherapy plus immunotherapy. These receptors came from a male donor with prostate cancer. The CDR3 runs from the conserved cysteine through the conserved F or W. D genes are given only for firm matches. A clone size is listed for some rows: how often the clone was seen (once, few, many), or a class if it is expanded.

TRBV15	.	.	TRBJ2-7	TGTGCCACCAGCAGAGTAGCAGGGACCTACGAGCAGTACTTC	CATSRVAGTYEQYF
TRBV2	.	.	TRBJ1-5	TGTGCCAGCAGTGATGGAGAATATCAGCCCCAGCATTTT	CASSDGEYQPQHF
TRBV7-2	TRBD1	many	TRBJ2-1	TGTGCCAGCAGCCTAGGACAGGGTCGCTCCTACAATGAGCAGTTCTTC	CASSLGQGRSYNEQFF
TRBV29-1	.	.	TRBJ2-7	TGCAGCGTTAGCAGGGAGAGCTCCTACGAGCAGTACTTC	CSVSRESSYEQYF
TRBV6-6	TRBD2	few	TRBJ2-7	TGTGCCAGCAGTTACGGGACTAACTCCTACGAGCAGTACTTC	CASSYGTNSYEQYF
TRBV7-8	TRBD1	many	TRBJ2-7	TGTGCCAGCAGCCCATCCGGGACAGGATTTCGGTCCTACGAGCAGTACTTC	CASSPSGTGFRSYEQYF
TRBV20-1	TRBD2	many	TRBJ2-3	TGCAGTGCTCCACTCCGGACTAGCGGGGGAGATACGCAGTATTTT	CSAPLRTSGGDTQYF
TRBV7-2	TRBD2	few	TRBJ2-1	TGTGCCAGCAGCTTCAGCGGGGGCAAGAATGAGCAGTTCTTC	CASSFSGGKNEQFF
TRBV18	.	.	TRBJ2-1	TGTGCCAGCTCACCGAGGGATCCCGCTTACAATGAGCAGTTCTTC	CASSPRDPAYNEQFF
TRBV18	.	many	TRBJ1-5	TGTGCCAGCTCACCCTCGTATAGCAATCAGCCCCAGCATTTT	CASSPSYSNQPQHF
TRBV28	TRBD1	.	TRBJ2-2	TGTGCCAGCAGGTCGGGACAGGGGGCGAACACCGGGGAGCTGTTTTTT	CASRSGQGANTGELFF
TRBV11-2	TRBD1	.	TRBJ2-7	TGTGCCAGCGCCGACCGCTCCACTCGGGACAGGGAGGTCGACGAGCAGTACTTC	CASADRSTRDREVDEQYF
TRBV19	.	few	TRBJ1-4	TGTGCCAGCCAGGACTACACTACGGGAGACGATACCGAAAGACTGTTTTTT	CASQDYTTGDDTERLFF
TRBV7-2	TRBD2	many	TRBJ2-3	TGTGCCAGCAGCTTCGCGGGGGTTGCCGATACGCAGTATTTT	CASSFAGVADTQYF
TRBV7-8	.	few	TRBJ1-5	TGTGCCAGCAGTCGTAAGGACAGACATAGCAATCAGCCCCAGCATTTT	CASSRKDRHSNQPQHF
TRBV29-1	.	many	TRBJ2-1	TGCAGCGTTGCAGGTATGAATGAGCAGTTCTTC	CSVAGMNEQFF
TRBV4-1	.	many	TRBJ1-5	TGCGCCAGCAGCCAAGATCCTACTTCGGCAGACCCGCGCAATCAGCCCCAGCATTTT	CASSQDPTSADPRNQPQHF
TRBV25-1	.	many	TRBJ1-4	TGTGCCAGCACTGAAGGTCCCGGGGATGGAAATGAAAAACTGTTTTTT	CASTEGPGDGNEKLFF
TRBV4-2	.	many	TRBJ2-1	TGTGCCAGCAGCCAAGAAGGAGCGGACGAGCAGTTCTTC	CASSQEGADEQFF
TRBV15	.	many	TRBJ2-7	TGTGCCACCAGCAGTAGTACAGGGAACGAGCAGTACTTC	CATSSSTGNEQYF
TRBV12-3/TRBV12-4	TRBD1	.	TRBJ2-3	TGTGCCAGCCTACAGGGGGATGGCACAGATACGCAGTATTTT	CASLQGDGTDTQYF
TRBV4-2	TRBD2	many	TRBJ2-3	TGTGCCAGCAGCCAAGATAGGGTCCGGTCTAGCGGGGGCACAGATACGCAGTATTTT	CASSQDRVRSSGGTDTQYF
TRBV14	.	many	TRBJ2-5	TGTGCCAGCAGCCTTGCCTATCCGGAGACCCAGTACTTC	CASSLAYPETQYF
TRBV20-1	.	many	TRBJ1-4	TGCAGTGCCAAACGCGGCGAAAAACTGTTTTTT	CSAKRGEKLFF
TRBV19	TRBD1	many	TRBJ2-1	TGTGCCAGTAGTACTACGCCAGGGGGCGGTGAGCAGTTCTTC	CASSTTPGGGEQFF
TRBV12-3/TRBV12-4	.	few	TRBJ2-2	TGTGCCAGCAGTTCTGGGTTGAACACCGGGGAGCTGTTTTTT	CASSSGLNTGELFF
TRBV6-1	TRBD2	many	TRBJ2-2	TGTGCCAGCAGCATAGGACTAGCGGACACCGGGGAGCTGTTTTTT	CASSIGLADTGELFF
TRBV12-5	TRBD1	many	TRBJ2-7	TGTGCTAGTGGTTGGGCACCGACAGGGGGAATCTACGAGCAGTACTTC	CASGWAPTGGIYEQYF
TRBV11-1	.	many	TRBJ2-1	TGTGCCAGCAGCTTAGTGGGTTACAATGAGCAGTTCTTC	CASSLVGYNEQFF
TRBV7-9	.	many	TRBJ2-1	TGTGCCAGCAGCGAATCTATGTCGGGTGAGCAGTTCTTC	CASSESMSGEQFF
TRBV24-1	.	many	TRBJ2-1	TGTGCCACCAGTGATTTTATCGGGAGTGAGCAGTTCTTC	CATSDFIGSEQFF
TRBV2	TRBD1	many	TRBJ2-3	TGCGCCAGCAGAGGACAGGGGGATACGCAGTATTTT	CASRGQGDTQYF
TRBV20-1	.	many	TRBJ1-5	TGCAGTGCCGCCCGGGGGGACCTGCCGCCCCAGCATTTT	CSAARGDLPPQHF
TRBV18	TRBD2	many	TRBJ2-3	TGTGCCAGCTCACCTCCCGCTAGCGGGGGGGCCGGGGATACGCAGTATTTT	CASSPPASGGAGDTQYF
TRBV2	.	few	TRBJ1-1	TGTGCCAGCAGTGACTTGGGGAGCACTGAAGCTTTCTTT	CASSDLGSTEAFF
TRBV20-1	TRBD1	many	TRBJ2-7	TGCAGTGCTAGAGATATGGACAGGCAATACGAGCAGTACTTC	CSARDMDRQYEQYF
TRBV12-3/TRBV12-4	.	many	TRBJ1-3	TGTGCCAGCATCCGGGGGCTGGGAAACACCATATATTTT	CASIRGLGNTIYF
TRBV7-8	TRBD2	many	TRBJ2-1	TGTGCCAGCAGCCCGGCTGGCGGGGGAGCTGGATGGCAGTTCTTC	CASSPAGGGAGWQFF
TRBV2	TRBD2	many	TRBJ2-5	TGTGCCAGCAGGACGAGCGGGGGGGCCAGGGAGACCCAGTACTTC	CASRTSGGARETQYF
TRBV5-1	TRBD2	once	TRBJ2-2	TGCGCCAGCAGAAAGGGACCGGGACTAGCGGGGGACACCGGGGAGCTGTTTTTT	CASRKGPGLAGDTGELFF
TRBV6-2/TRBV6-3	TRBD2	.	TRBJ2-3	TGTGCCAGCAGACACGGGAGCGGGGGGGCGGCAGATACGCAGTATTTT	CASRHGSGGAADTQYF
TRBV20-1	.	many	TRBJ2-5	TGCAGTGCTAGGAGTCAGCTACAAGAGACCCAGTACTTC	CSARSQLQETQYF
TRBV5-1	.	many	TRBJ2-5	TGCGCCAGCAGCGACCAGGGGTCAAAAGAGACCCAGTACTTC	CASSDQGSKETQYF
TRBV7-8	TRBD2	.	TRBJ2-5	TGTGCCAGCAGACCAGGACTAGCGGGCATACAAGAGACCCAGTACTTC	CASRPGLAGIQETQYF
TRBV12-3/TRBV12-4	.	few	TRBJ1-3	TGTGCCAGCAGTACGGGACCAAGAAACACCATATATTTT	CASSTGPRNTIYF
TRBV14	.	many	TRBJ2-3	TGTGCCAGCAGCCAAGATCGATCCTCAGATACGCAGTATTTT	CASSQDRSSDTQYF
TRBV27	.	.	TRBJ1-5	TGTGCCAGCAGTCCGGGGGCCCTGCCCCAGCCCCAGCATTTT	CASSPGALPQPQHF
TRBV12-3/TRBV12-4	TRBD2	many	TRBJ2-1	TGTGCCAGCAGTGGTGCGGGGGGACGTTACAATGAGCAGTTCTTC	CASSGAGGRYNEQFF
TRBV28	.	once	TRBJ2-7	TGTGCCAGCAGTTTAACTTGGACAAACGAGCAGTACTTC	CASSLTWTNEQYF